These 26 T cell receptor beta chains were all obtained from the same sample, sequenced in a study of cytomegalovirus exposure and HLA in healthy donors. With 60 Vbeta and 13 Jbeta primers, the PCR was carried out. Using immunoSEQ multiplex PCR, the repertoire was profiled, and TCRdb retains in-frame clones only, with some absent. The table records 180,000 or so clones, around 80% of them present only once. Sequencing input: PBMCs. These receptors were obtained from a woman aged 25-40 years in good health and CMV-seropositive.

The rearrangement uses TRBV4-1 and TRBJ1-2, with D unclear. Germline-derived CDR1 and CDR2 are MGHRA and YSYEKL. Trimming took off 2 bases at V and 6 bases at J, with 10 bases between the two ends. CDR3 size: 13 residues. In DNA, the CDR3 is TGCGCCAGCAGCCAACCTCCACGGGATGGCTACACCTTC. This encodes CASSQPPRDGYTF.

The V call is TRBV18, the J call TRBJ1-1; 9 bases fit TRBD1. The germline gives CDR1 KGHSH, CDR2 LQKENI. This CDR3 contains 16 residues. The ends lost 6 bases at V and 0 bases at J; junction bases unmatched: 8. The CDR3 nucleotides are TGTGCCAGCTCCCTTGACAGGGGGACCTTGAACACTGAAGCTTTCTTT. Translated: CASSLDRGTLNTEAFF.

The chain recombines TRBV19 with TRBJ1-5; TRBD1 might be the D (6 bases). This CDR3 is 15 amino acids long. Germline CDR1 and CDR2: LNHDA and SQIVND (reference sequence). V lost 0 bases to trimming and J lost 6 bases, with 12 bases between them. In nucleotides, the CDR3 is TGTGCCAGTAGTATAGATCGGGGGGCGTTTCAGCCCCAGCATTTT. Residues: CASSIDRGAFQPQHF.

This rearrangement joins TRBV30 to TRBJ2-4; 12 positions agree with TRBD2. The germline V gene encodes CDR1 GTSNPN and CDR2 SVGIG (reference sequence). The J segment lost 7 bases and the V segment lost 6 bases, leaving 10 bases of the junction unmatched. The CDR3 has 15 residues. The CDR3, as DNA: TGTGCCTGCCTAGCGGGAGGGCCCGGGAGGAACATTCAGTACTTC. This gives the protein CACLAGGPGRNIQYF.

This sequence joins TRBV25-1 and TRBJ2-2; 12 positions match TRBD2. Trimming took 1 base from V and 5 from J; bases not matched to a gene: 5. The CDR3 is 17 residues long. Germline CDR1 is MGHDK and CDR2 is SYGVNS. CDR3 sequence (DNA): TGTGCCAGCAGTGAATCTAGCGGGAGGGCCCGGACCGGGGAGCTGTTTTTT. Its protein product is CASSESSGRARTGELFF.

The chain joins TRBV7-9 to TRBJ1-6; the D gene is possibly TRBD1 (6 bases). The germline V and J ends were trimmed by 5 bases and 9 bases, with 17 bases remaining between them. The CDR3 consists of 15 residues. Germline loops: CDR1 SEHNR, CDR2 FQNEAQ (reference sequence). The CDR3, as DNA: TGTGCCAGCAGCCTGGGGGGGGCTGGTAGTTCACCCCTCCACTTT. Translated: CASSLGGAGSSPLHF.

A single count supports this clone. The CDR3 region has the DNA TGTGCCAGCAGGACCGACAGTTGGACTGAAGCTTTCTTT. Its protein product is CASRTDSWTEAFF. The V gene is TRBV6-5, the J gene TRBJ1-1, with D possibly TRBD1 on 5 matching bases. Per the germline V gene, CDR1 is MNHEY and CDR2 is SVGAGI. This CDR3 contains 13 residues. V lost 6 bases to trimming and J lost 5 bases, with 13 bases between them.

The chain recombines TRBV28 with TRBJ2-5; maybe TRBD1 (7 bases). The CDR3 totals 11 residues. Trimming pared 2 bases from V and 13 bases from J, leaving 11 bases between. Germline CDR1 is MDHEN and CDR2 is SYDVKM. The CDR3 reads CASSLDREAYF. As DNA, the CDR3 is TGTGCCAGCAGTTTAGACAGGGAGGCGTACTTC.

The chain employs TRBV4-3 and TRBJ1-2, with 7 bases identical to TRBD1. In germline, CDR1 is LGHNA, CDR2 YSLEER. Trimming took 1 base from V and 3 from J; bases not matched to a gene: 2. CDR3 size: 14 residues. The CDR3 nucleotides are TGCGCCAGCAGCCAAGGAGACAGGGACTATGGCTACACCTTC. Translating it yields CASSQGDRDYGYTF.

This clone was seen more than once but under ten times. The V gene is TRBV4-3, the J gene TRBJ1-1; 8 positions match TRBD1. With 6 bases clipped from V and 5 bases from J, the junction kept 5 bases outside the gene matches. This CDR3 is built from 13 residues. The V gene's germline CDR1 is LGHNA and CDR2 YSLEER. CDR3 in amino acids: CASRDREWTEAFF. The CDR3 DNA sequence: TGCGCCAGCAGGGACAGGGAGTGGACTGAAGCTTTCTTT.

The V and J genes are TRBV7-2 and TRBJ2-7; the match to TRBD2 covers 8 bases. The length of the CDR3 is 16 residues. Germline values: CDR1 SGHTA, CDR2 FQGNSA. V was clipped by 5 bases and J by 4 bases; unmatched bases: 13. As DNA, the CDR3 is TGTGCCAGCAGCACAACCCTCGGGGGGGACGAGTACGAGCAGTACTTC. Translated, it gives CASSTTLGGDEYEQYF.

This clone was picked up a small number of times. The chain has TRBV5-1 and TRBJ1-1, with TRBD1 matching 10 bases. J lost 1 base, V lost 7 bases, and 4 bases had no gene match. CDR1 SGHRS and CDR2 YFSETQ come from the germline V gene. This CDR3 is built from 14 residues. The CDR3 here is CASEGTGANTEAFF. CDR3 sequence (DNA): TGCGCCAGCGAGGGGACAGGGGCGAACACTGAAGCTTTCTTT.

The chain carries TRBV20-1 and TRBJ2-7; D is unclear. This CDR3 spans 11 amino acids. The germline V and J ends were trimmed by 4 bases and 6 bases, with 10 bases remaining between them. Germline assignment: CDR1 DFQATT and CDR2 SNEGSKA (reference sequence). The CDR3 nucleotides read TGCAGTGCTATTTCAGAAGTCGAGCAGTACTTC. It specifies CSAISEVEQYF.

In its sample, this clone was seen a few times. The CDR3 protein is CASSPRIFEEKLFF. CDR3 bases: TGTGCCAGCAGCCCTAGGATTTTTGAGGAAAAACTGTTTTTT. The rearrangement links TRBV7-9 to TRBJ1-4; D ambiguous. Trimming stripped 5 bases from V and 8 bases from J, with 15 bases between. The CDR3 loop spans 14 amino acids. The germline V gene encodes CDR1 SEHNR and CDR2 FQNEAQ (reference sequence).

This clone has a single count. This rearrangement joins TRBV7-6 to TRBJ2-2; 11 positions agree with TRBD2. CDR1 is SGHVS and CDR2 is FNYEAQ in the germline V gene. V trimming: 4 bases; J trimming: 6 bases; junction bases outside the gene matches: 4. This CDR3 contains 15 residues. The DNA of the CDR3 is TGTGCCAGCAGCTCTTCTAGCGGGAGGTCCGGGGAGCTGTTTTTT. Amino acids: CASSSSSGRSGELFF.

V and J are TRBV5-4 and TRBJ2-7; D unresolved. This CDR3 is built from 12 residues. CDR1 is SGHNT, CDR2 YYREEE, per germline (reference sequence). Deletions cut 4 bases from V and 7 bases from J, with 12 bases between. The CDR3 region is CASSLPLKEQYF. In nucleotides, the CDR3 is TGTGCCAGCAGCCTCCCTCTTAAAGAGCAGTACTTC.

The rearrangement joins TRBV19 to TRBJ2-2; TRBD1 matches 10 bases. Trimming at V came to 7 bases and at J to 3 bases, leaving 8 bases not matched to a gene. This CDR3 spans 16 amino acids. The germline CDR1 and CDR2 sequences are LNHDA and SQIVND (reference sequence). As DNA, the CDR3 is TGTGCCAGTACTTTTTCAGGGACAGGGGACACCGGGGAGCTGTTTTTT. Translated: CASTFSGTGDTGELFF.

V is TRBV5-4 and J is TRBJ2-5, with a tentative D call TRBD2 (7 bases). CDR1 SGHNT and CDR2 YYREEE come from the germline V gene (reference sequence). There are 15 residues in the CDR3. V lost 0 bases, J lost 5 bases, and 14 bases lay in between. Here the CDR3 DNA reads TGTGCCAGCAGCTTGGGGGGGGGTCAGGGGGAGACCCAGTACTTC. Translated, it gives CASSLGGGQGETQYF.

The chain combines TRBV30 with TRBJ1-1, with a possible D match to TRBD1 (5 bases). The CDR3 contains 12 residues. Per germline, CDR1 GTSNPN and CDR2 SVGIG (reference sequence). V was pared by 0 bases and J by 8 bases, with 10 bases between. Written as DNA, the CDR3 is TGTGCCTGGAGTGTGGGGGAGGGCGAAGCTTTCTTT. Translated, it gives CAWSVGEGEAFF.

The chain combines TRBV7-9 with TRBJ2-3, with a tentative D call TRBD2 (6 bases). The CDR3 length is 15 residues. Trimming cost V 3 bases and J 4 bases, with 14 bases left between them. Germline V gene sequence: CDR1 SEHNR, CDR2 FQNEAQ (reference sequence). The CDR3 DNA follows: TGTGCCAGCAGCTTTCTAGGAGGGGAATCAGATACGCAGTATTTT. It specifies CASSFLGGESDTQYF.

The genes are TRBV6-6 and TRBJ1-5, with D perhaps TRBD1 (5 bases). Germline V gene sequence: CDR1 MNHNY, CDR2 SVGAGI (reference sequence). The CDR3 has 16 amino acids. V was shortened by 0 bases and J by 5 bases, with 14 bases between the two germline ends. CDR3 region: CASSYSIGQGDQPQHF. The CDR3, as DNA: TGTGCCAGCAGTTACTCGATTGGGCAGGGCGATCAGCCCCAGCATTTT.

CDR3 DNA: TGTGCCAGTATTGGGACAGGGTACGAGACCCAGTACTTC. Protein: CASIGTGYETQYF. The chain links TRBV19 to TRBJ2-5; 9 bases map to TRBD1. CDR3 length: 13 amino acids. Germline V gene sequence: CDR1 LNHDA, CDR2 SQIVND (reference sequence). J lost 5 bases, V lost 7 bases, and 5 bases had no gene match.

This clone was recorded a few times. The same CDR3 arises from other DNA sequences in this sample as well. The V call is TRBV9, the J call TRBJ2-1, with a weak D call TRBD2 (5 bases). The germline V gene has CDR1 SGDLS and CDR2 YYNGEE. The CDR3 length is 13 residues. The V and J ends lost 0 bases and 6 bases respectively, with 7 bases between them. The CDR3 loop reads CASSVVGSNEQFF. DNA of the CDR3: TGTGCCAGCAGCGTAGTTGGGAGCAATGAGCAGTTCTTC.

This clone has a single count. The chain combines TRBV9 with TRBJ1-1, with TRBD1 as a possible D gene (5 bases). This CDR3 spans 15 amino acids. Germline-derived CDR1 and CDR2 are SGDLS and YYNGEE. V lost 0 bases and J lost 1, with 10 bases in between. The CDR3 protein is CASSVVGEGNTEAFF. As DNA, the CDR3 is TGTGCCAGCAGCGTAGTAGGGGAGGGGAACACTGAAGCTTTCTTT.

The CDR3 DNA is TGTGCCAGCAGTCCTACAGGGAGCACCGGGGAGCTGTTTTTT. This sequence encodes CASSPTGSTGELFF. This chain links TRBV7-2 with TRBJ2-2; a weak D match, TRBD1 (6 bases). The germline gives CDR1 SGHTA, CDR2 FQGNSA. CDR3 length: 14 amino acids. Trimming cost V 6 bases and J 4 bases, with 12 bases left between them.

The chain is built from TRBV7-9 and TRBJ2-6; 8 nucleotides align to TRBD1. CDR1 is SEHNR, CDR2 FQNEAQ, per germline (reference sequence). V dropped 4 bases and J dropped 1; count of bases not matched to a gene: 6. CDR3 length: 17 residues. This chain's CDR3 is CASSWEDRASGANVLTF. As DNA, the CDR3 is TGTGCCAGCAGCTGGGAGGACAGGGCGTCTGGGGCCAACGTCCTGACTTTC.